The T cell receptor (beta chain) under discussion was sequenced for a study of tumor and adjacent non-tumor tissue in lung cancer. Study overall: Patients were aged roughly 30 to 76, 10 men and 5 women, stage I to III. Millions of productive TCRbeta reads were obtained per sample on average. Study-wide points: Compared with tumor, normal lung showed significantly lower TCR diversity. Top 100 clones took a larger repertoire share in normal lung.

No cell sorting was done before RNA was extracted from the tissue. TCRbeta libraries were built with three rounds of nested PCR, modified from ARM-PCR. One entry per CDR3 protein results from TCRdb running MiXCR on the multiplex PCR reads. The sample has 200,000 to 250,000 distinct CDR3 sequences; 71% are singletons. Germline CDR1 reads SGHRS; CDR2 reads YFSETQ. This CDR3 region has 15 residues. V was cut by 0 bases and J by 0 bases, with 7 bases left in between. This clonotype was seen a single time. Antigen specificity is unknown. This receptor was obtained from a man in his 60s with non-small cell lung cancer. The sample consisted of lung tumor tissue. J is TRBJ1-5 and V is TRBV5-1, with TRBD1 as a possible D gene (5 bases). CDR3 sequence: CASSLGGTSNQPQHF. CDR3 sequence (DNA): TGCGCCAGCAGCTTGGGGGGGACTAGCAATCAGCCCCAGCATTTT.